This T cell receptor beta chain was captured in a study of shared clonotypes between healthy human individuals. Study-wide results and caveats: Clonotypes not shared had lower generation probabilities than those common to all four donors.

CDR1 is SEHNR, CDR2 FQNEAQ, per germline (reference sequence). This CDR3 is 14 amino acids long. Trimming pared 3 bases from V and 4 bases from J, leaving 13 bases between. TCRdb's table, derived via immunoSEQ multiplex PCR, lists solely in-frame clones and lacks some. The sample shows 2 million to 2.5 million clones, roughly 91% of them seen only once. Naive CD8 cells lacked CD45RO, underwent positive selection for CCR7 and left out terminally differentiated effector memory CD45RA+ cells. Points on this clone: The antigen is unknown.

The sequence came from a man younger than 35 in good health. Some clones in this sample may be carry-over from other donors' samples. Sequenced sample: naive CD8+ T cells from PBMCs. This chain joins TRBV7-9 and TRBJ2-7; D might be TRBD2 (5 bases). For the CDR3, the DNA is TGTGCCAGCAGCTTTACGGCGGGTCAGTACGAGCAGTACTTC. It encodes CASSFTAGQYEQYF.